These T cell receptor beta chains were read from a single sample in a study of blood T cell repertoires in COVID-19. The method was immunoSEQ multiplex PCR; TCRdb's version includes in-frame clones alone and lacks a portion of them. The data contain some 280,000 clones, around four fifths of them singletons. The sample comprised peripheral blood. The receptor source for this set is a woman in her fifties or sixties with active or convalescent COVID-19. Each CDR3 is given with its conserved first and last residue. The order of the fields is clone size, J gene, D gene, V gene, CDR3 protein, CDR3 DNA. A D gene is named only where the DNA matches it firmly. Where a row states a size, it is once, few, many or the class of an expanded clone; other rows omit it.

.,TRBJ2-7,TRBD2,TRBV2,CARAGTSGSYEQYF,TGTGCCAGAGCCGGGACTAGCGGCTCCTACGAGCAGTACTTC
.,TRBJ2-7,TRBD1,TRBV11-2,CASSLESSGGEYF,TGTGCCAGTAGCTTAGAATCGTCAGGGGGCGAATACTTC
few,TRBJ1-1,.,TRBV19,CASSITAGGNTEAFF,TGTGCCAGTAGTATAACGGCAGGAGGGAACACTGAAGCTTTCTTT
.,TRBJ1-2,TRBD1,TRBV6-5,CASSSSTGAYGYTF,TGTGCCAGCAGTTCCTCGACAGGGGCCTATGGCTACACCTTC
.,TRBJ1-5,TRBD1,TRBV27,CASTFPGQGIENQPQHF,TGTGCCAGCACCTTCCCGGGACAGGGAATAGAAAATCAGCCCCAGCATTTT
.,TRBJ2-2,TRBD2,TRBV19,CASRSREGHTGELFF,TGTGCCAGTAGATCGCGGGAGGGCCATACCGGGGAGCTGTTTTTT
.,TRBJ1-2,.,TRBV30,CAWSPYPGGGYTF,TGTGCCTGGAGTCCGTACCCGGGGGGCGGCTACACCTTC
.,TRBJ2-7,.,TRBV19,CASSIGAAYQQYF,TGTGCCAGTAGTATCGGTGCTGCCTACCAGCAGTACTTC
.,TRBJ2-3,TRBD2,TRBV28,CASSSSGRPPRKDTQYF,TGTGCCAGCAGTTCTAGCGGGAGGCCCCCCAGAAAAGATACGCAGTATTTT
few,TRBJ1-2,.,TRBV2,CASSEQRNYGYTF,TGTGCCAGCAGTGAACAACGGAACTATGGCTACACCTTC
.,TRBJ1-5,TRBD1,TRBV5-1,CASSVSRGHSNQPQHF,TGCGCCAGCAGCGTGAGCAGGGGGCATAGCAATCAGCCCCAGCATTTT
few,TRBJ1-5,.,TRBV6-4,CASSVREDQPQHF,TGTGCCAGCAGTGTCAGGGAAGATCAGCCCCAGCATTTT
.,TRBJ1-2,.,TRBV6-1,CASSERRGAGGYTF,TGTGCCAGCAGTGAGCGCCGGGGGGCCGGTGGCTACACCTTC
once,TRBJ2-7,TRBD2,TRBV20-1,CSASYGRASYEQYF,TGCAGTGCTAGTTACGGGAGGGCCTCCTACGAGCAGTACTTC
.,TRBJ1-6,.,TRBV28,CASSFSGRLSSYNSPLHF,TGTGCCAGCAGTTTTTCAGGCCGGTTAAGCTCCTATAATTCACCCCTCCACTTT
once,TRBJ2-1,TRBD2,TRBV7-8,CASSPTPSGSADEQFF,TGTGCCAGCAGCCCGACCCCTAGCGGGAGTGCCGATGAGCAGTTCTTC
once,TRBJ1-5,TRBD1,TRBV18,CASSPLPGTGPPQHF,TGTGCCAGCTCACCACTTCCCGGGACAGGGCCGCCCCAGCATTTT
once,TRBJ2-1,TRBD2,TRBV7-2,CASSGTSSLPNEQFF,TGTGCCAGCTCCGGGACTAGCTCGCTTCCCAATGAGCAGTTCTTC
.,TRBJ1-1,.,TRBV5-1,CASSLDSVNPAFF,TGCGCCAGCAGCTTAGACAGTGTGAATCCGGCTTTCTTT
.,TRBJ1-1,TRBD1,TRBV5-1,CASSAQGGTEAFF,TGCGCCAGCAGCGCCCAGGGGGGCACTGAAGCTTTCTTT
.,TRBJ1-6,.,TRBV2,CASSEYGQRDNSPLHF,TGTGCCAGCAGTGAATACGGCCAGAGGGATAATTCACCCCTCCACTTT
.,TRBJ2-2,TRBD1,TRBV11-3,CASSLTWGQGTGELFF,TGTGCCAGCAGCTTAACATGGGGACAGGGTACCGGGGAGCTGTTTTTT
.,TRBJ2-1,TRBD2,TRBV7-8,CASRLAGGPYNEQFF,TGTGCCAGCAGGCTCGCGGGGGGGCCCTACAATGAGCAGTTCTTC
.,TRBJ2-7,TRBD1,TRBV28,CASRRTGKIREQYF,TGTGCCAGCAGGCGGACAGGGAAGATACGGGAGCAGTACTTC
.,TRBJ2-1,.,TRBV5-1,CASSLDPEGEQFF,TGCGCCAGCAGCTTAGACCCGGAGGGTGAGCAGTTCTTC
.,TRBJ2-7,.,TRBV5-6,CASSPTGSPPYEQYF,TGTGCCAGCAGCCCAACCGGGTCCCCTCCCTACGAGCAGTACTTC
.,TRBJ1-3,.,TRBV6-2/TRBV6-3,CASSYGLRGNTIYF,TGTGCCAGCAGTTATGGACTACGGGGAAACACCATATATTTT
.,TRBJ1-4,.,TRBV5-4,CASSFAGGTSLFF,.
.,TRBJ1-2,.,TRBV3-1/TRBV3-2,CASSQDIGGSYGYTF,TGTGCCAGCAGCCAAGATATCGGGGGGAGTTATGGCTACACCTTC
.,TRBJ2-7,.,TRBV3-1/TRBV3-2,CASSQVWSSYEQYF,TGTGCCAGCAGCCAAGTCTGGAGCTCCTACGAGCAGTACTTC
once,TRBJ2-7,TRBD2,TRBV10-3,CAISLSSHDLAGGSYEQYF,TGTGCCATCAGTCTTTCCTCACATGACCTAGCGGGAGGGTCCTACGAGCAGTACTTC
.,TRBJ2-7,.,TRBV19,CASKWGSEQYF,TGTGCCAGTAAGTGGGGCTCCGAGCAGTACTTC
.,TRBJ1-1,TRBD1,TRBV27,CASSLGTATEAFF,TGTGCCAGCAGTTTGGGGACAGCCACTGAAGCTTTCTTT
.,TRBJ1-6,.,TRBV7-2,CASSLVALGLRNSPLHF,TGTGCCAGCAGCTTAGTGGCCCTGGGGCTACGGAATTCACCCCTCCACTTT
.,TRBJ2-2,.,TRBV19,CASSIFGGIKAITNTGELFF,TGTGCCAGTAGTATATTTGGGGGGATTAAAGCCATAACGAACACCGGGGAGCTGTTTTTT
once,TRBJ2-2,.,TRBV2,CASGRTGGELFF,TGTGCCAGCGGAAGAACAGGGGGGGAGCTGTTTTTT
.,TRBJ1-6,TRBD1,TRBV5-4,CASSPGQGASYNSPLHF,TGTGCCAGCAGCCCGGGACAGGGGGCATCCTATAATTCACCCCTCCACTTT